This is a list of T cell receptor beta chains from one sample in a study of beta chain features in type 1 diabetes. Sequencing used immunoSEQ multiplex PCR; TCRdb keeps in-frame clones, though not all of them. The data hold 350,000 to 450,000 clones, with roughly 15% observed a single time. Source material: naive CD4+ T cells from blood. These receptors all stem from a woman aged 18-29 years in good health. CDR3s include the opening cysteine and the closing phenylalanine or tryptophan. The order of the fields is V gene, J gene, D gene, clone size, CDR3 protein, CDR3 DNA. The D gene is left open where the match is weak. Clone size is given for some rows only: seen once, a few or many times, or a class if the clone is expanded.

v_call: TRBV6-5
j_call: TRBJ2-7
d_call: TRBD1
clone_size: few
cdr3_aa: CASWRTGYEQYF
cdr3_nt: TGTGCCAGCTGGAGGACAGGCTACGAGCAGTACTTC

v_call: TRBV28
j_call: TRBJ2-1
d_call: TRBD2
clone_size: -
cdr3_aa: CASSSGTSSYNEQFF
cdr3_nt: TGTGCCAGCAGTTCCGGGACTAGCTCCTACAATGAGCAGTTCTTC

v_call: TRBV2
j_call: TRBJ2-5
d_call: TRBD2
clone_size: -
cdr3_aa: CASSAEAGGQGETQYF
cdr3_nt: TGTGCCAGCAGTGCTGAGGCGGGAGGGCAGGGAGAGACCCAGTACTTC

v_call: TRBV10-3
j_call: TRBJ2-7
d_call: TRBD1
clone_size: few
cdr3_aa: CAISRTGGSSYEQYF
cdr3_nt: TGTGCCATCAGTCGAACAGGGGGGTCCTCCTACGAGCAGTACTTC

v_call: TRBV11-2
j_call: TRBJ1-5
d_call: -
clone_size: few
cdr3_aa: CASSLDNRVSNQPQHF
cdr3_nt: TGTGCCAGCAGCTTAGATAACAGGGTTAGCAATCAGCCCCAGCATTTT

v_call: TRBV27
j_call: TRBJ2-1
d_call: TRBD1
clone_size: few
cdr3_aa: CASSPWTGGNNEQFF
cdr3_nt: TGTGCCAGCAGTCCATGGACAGGGGGGAACAATGAGCAGTTCTTC

v_call: TRBV5-1
j_call: TRBJ2-7
d_call: TRBD2
clone_size: -
cdr3_aa: CASSLPSGRAYEQYF
cdr3_nt: TGCGCCAGCAGCCTTCCTAGCGGGAGAGCCTACGAGCAGTACTTC

v_call: TRBV6-7
j_call: TRBJ1-1
d_call: -
clone_size: few
cdr3_aa: CARWTGGPTEAFF
cdr3_nt: TGTGCCAGATGGACGGGAGGACCCACTGAAGCTTTCTTT

v_call: TRBV7-9
j_call: TRBJ2-5
d_call: TRBD1
clone_size: -
cdr3_aa: CASERSGGWQETQYF
cdr3_nt: TGTGCCAGCGAGCGCTCAGGGGGCTGGCAAGAGACCCAGTACTTC

v_call: TRBV29-1
j_call: TRBJ2-1
d_call: -
clone_size: -
cdr3_aa: CSVEKRTSYNEQFF
cdr3_nt: TGCAGCGTTGAAAAGCGGACCTCCTACAATGAGCAGTTCTTC

v_call: TRBV14
j_call: TRBJ2-1
d_call: TRBD2
clone_size: -
cdr3_aa: CASSRGTSGYNEQFF
cdr3_nt: TGTGCCAGCAGCCGCGGGACTAGCGGTTACAATGAGCAGTTCTTC

v_call: TRBV7-7
j_call: TRBJ2-2
d_call: TRBD2
clone_size: -
cdr3_aa: CASRSSGSPTGELFF
cdr3_nt: TGTGCCAGCAGATCTAGCGGGAGTCCCACCGGGGAGCTGTTTTTT

v_call: TRBV29-1
j_call: TRBJ2-7
d_call: TRBD1
clone_size: -
cdr3_aa: CSVRPRGPYEQYF
cdr3_nt: TGCAGCGTTAGACCAAGGGGGCCCTACGAGCAGTACTTC

v_call: TRBV29-1
j_call: TRBJ2-1
d_call: TRBD2
clone_size: -
cdr3_aa: CSAPRAGGSHNEQFF
cdr3_nt: TGCAGCGCCCCCCGAGCGGGAGGGTCCCACAATGAGCAGTTCTTC

v_call: TRBV4-1
j_call: TRBJ2-7
d_call: -
clone_size: -
cdr3_aa: CASSLDLSGGEQYF
cdr3_nt: TGCGCCAGCAGCCTCGACTTGAGCGGCGGCGAGCAGTACTTC

v_call: TRBV2
j_call: TRBJ2-1
d_call: TRBD2
clone_size: -
cdr3_aa: CASSDEAGGHTYNEQFF
cdr3_nt: TGTGCCAGCAGTGATGAAGCGGGAGGGCACACCTACAATGAGCAGTTCTTC

v_call: TRBV25-1
j_call: TRBJ2-5
d_call: -
clone_size: few
cdr3_aa: CASTRGPETQYF
cdr3_nt: TGTGCCAGCACCCGGGGTCCGGAGACCCAGTACTTC

v_call: TRBV30
j_call: TRBJ1-3
d_call: -
clone_size: -
cdr3_aa: CAWRVRGDFGNTIYF
cdr3_nt: TGTGCCTGGAGAGTCAGGGGAGATTTTGGAAACACCATATATTTT

v_call: TRBV7-9
j_call: TRBJ2-7
d_call: -
clone_size: few
cdr3_aa: CASSLLGAGDYEQYF
cdr3_nt: TGTGCCAGCAGCTTATTGGGGGCGGGAGACTACGAGCAGTACTTC

v_call: TRBV5-4
j_call: TRBJ2-1
d_call: TRBD2
clone_size: few
cdr3_aa: CASSLVAGVPSSYNEQFF
cdr3_nt: TGTGCCAGCAGCTTAGTAGCGGGAGTCCCGAGCTCCTACAATGAGCAGTTCTTC

v_call: TRBV29-1
j_call: TRBJ1-2
d_call: -
clone_size: -
cdr3_aa: CSVPSMNRNYGYTF
cdr3_nt: TGCAGCGTACCGTCTATGAACAGAAACTATGGCTACACCTTC

v_call: TRBV10-3
j_call: TRBJ1-2
d_call: -
clone_size: -
cdr3_aa: CAISDPTGANYGYTF
cdr3_nt: TGTGCCATCAGTGACCCAACAGGAGCCAACTATGGCTACACCTTC

v_call: TRBV11-2
j_call: TRBJ2-2
d_call: TRBD1
clone_size: few
cdr3_aa: CASSFGTANTGELFF
cdr3_nt: TGTGCCAGCAGCTTTGGGACAGCAAACACCGGGGAGCTGTTTTTT

v_call: TRBV5-1
j_call: TRBJ1-1
d_call: -
clone_size: few
cdr3_aa: CASSSPSNTEAFF
cdr3_nt: TGCGCCAGCAGCTCCCCGTCGAACACTGAAGCTTTCTTT

v_call: TRBV9
j_call: TRBJ2-7
d_call: -
clone_size: -
cdr3_aa: CASSVGQGGYEQYF
cdr3_nt: TGTGCCAGCAGCGTGGGGCAGGGGGGCTACGAGCAGTACTTC

v_call: TRBV5-1
j_call: TRBJ2-7
d_call: TRBD1
clone_size: -
cdr3_aa: CASSSVTGDEQYF
cdr3_nt: TGCGCCAGCAGCTCGGTAACAGGGGACGAGCAGTACTTC

v_call: TRBV18
j_call: TRBJ2-1
d_call: -
clone_size: -
cdr3_aa: CATGLAQYNEQFF
cdr3_nt: TGTGCCACGGGATTAGCGCAGTACAATGAGCAGTTCTTC

v_call: TRBV7-6
j_call: TRBJ2-3
d_call: TRBD2
clone_size: few
cdr3_aa: CASTTTSGTADTQYF
cdr3_nt: TGTGCCAGCACTACTACTAGCGGGACGGCAGATACGCAGTATTTT

v_call: TRBV6-6
j_call: TRBJ2-5
d_call: TRBD2
clone_size: -
cdr3_aa: CASIRAGVGETQYF
cdr3_nt: TGTGCCAGCATTAGAGCGGGGGTCGGGGAGACCCAGTACTTC

v_call: TRBV30
j_call: TRBJ1-3
d_call: TRBD1
clone_size: -
cdr3_aa: CAWKGTGTPAGNTIYF
cdr3_nt: TGTGCCTGGAAGGGGACAGGTACGCCCGCTGGAAACACCATATATTTT

v_call: TRBV7-7
j_call: TRBJ2-5
d_call: -
clone_size: -
cdr3_aa: CASSPGLGLQETQYF
cdr3_nt: TGTGCTAGCAGCCCCGGACTCGGCCTTCAAGAGACCCAGTACTTC

v_call: TRBV5-1
j_call: TRBJ2-1
d_call: TRBD2
clone_size: few
cdr3_aa: CASSWGLAGINEQFF
cdr3_nt: TGCGCCAGCAGCTGGGGACTAGCGGGAATCAATGAGCAGTTCTTC

v_call: TRBV9
j_call: TRBJ2-7
d_call: -
clone_size: few
cdr3_aa: CASSVSPGGQYEQYF
cdr3_nt: TGTGCCAGCAGCGTATCCCCGGGGGGACAATACGAGCAGTACTTC

v_call: TRBV20-1
j_call: TRBJ1-1
d_call: -
clone_size: -
cdr3_aa: CSARPSLEAFF
cdr3_nt: TGCAGTGCTAGACCATCACTTGAAGCTTTCTTT

v_call: TRBV29-1
j_call: TRBJ2-1
d_call: TRBD2
clone_size: -
cdr3_aa: CSVNLAGGPSYNEQFF
cdr3_nt: TGCAGCGTTAATTTAGCGGGAGGGCCTTCCTACAATGAGCAGTTCTTC

v_call: TRBV9
j_call: TRBJ2-2
d_call: TRBD2
clone_size: -
cdr3_aa: CASSVGTSGLNGELFF
cdr3_nt: TGTGCCAGCAGCGTTGGGACTAGCGGATTAAACGGGGAGCTGTTTTTT

v_call: TRBV10-3
j_call: TRBJ2-7
d_call: TRBD2
clone_size: -
cdr3_aa: CAISESGLAAYEQYF
cdr3_nt: TGTGCCATCAGTGAGTCTGGACTAGCGGCGTACGAGCAGTACTTC

v_call: TRBV2
j_call: TRBJ2-5
d_call: -
clone_size: few
cdr3_aa: CASNMVRETQYF
cdr3_nt: TGTGCCAGCAACATGGTCCGAGAGACCCAGTACTTC

v_call: TRBV29-1
j_call: TRBJ2-1
d_call: -
clone_size: few
cdr3_aa: CSVDLWDSGSSYNEQFF
cdr3_nt: TGCAGCGTTGACCTGTGGGACAGCGGGAGCTCCTACAATGAGCAGTTCTTC

v_call: TRBV28
j_call: TRBJ2-3
d_call: TRBD1
clone_size: few
cdr3_aa: CASSPGQGPDTQYF
cdr3_nt: TGTGCCAGCAGTCCGGGACAGGGTCCGGATACGCAGTATTTT

v_call: TRBV5-4
j_call: TRBJ2-1
d_call: TRBD2
clone_size: -
cdr3_aa: CASSLGLAGRNEQFF
cdr3_nt: TGTGCCAGCAGCTTAGGGCTAGCGGGAAGGAATGAGCAGTTCTTC

v_call: TRBV5-1
j_call: TRBJ2-3
d_call: TRBD2
clone_size: -
cdr3_aa: CASSLGSSGSGTDTQYF
cdr3_nt: TGCGCCAGCAGCTTGGGGTCTAGCGGGAGCGGCACAGATACGCAGTATTTT

v_call: TRBV11-2
j_call: TRBJ1-5
d_call: TRBD1
clone_size: -
cdr3_aa: CASSGGTVNQPQHF
cdr3_nt: TGTGCCAGCAGCGGGGGGACAGTCAATCAGCCCCAGCATTTT

v_call: TRBV30
j_call: TRBJ2-7
d_call: TRBD2
clone_size: -
cdr3_aa: CAWEQAGAGVPYEQYF
cdr3_nt: TGTGCCTGGGAACAAGCGGGGGCCGGAGTACCCTACGAGCAGTACTTC

v_call: TRBV28
j_call: TRBJ2-1
d_call: TRBD2
clone_size: few
cdr3_aa: CASRVLAGSYNEQFF
cdr3_nt: TGTGCCAGCAGGGTACTAGCGGGAAGCTACAATGAGCAGTTCTTC

v_call: TRBV7-9
j_call: TRBJ1-2
d_call: -
clone_size: -
cdr3_aa: CASSPGESGVYGYTF
cdr3_nt: TGTGCCAGCAGCCCCGGAGAGAGCGGGGTCTATGGCTACACCTTC

v_call: TRBV6-5
j_call: TRBJ2-7
d_call: TRBD2
clone_size: -
cdr3_aa: CASRSLAGANEQYF
cdr3_nt: TGTGCCAGCAGATCCCTAGCGGGAGCCAACGAGCAGTACTTC

v_call: TRBV6-5
j_call: TRBJ1-1
d_call: TRBD1
clone_size: -
cdr3_aa: CASIGQGGTEAFF
cdr3_nt: TGTGCCAGCATCGGACAGGGAGGAACTGAAGCTTTCTTT

v_call: TRBV30
j_call: TRBJ2-3
d_call: TRBD2
clone_size: few
cdr3_aa: CAWSVAGRSYTQYF
cdr3_nt: TGTGCCTGGAGTGTAGCCGGGAGGTCGTATACGCAGTATTTT

v_call: TRBV5-6
j_call: TRBJ2-1
d_call: -
clone_size: few
cdr3_aa: CASSLRGTYNEQFF
cdr3_nt: TGTGCCAGCAGCTTGAGGGGGACCTACAATGAGCAGTTCTTC

v_call: TRBV19
j_call: TRBJ2-2
d_call: TRBD1
clone_size: -
cdr3_aa: CASSTTGTGLTGELFF
cdr3_nt: TGTGCCAGTAGTACTACCGGGACAGGGCTCACCGGGGAGCTGTTTTTT

v_call: TRBV5-4
j_call: TRBJ2-2
d_call: -
clone_size: -
cdr3_aa: CASSLEAARRNTGELFF
cdr3_nt: TGTGCCAGCAGCTTGGAGGCCGCTCGGAGGAACACCGGGGAGCTGTTTTTT

v_call: TRBV7-9
j_call: TRBJ2-3
d_call: -
clone_size: -
cdr3_aa: CASSERQYTDTQYF
cdr3_nt: TGTGCCAGCAGCGAGCGACAGTACACAGATACGCAGTATTTT

v_call: TRBV18
j_call: TRBJ1-2
d_call: -
clone_size: -
cdr3_aa: CASSPVAPQGLGYTF
cdr3_nt: TGTGCCAGCTCACCAGTCGCCCCCCAGGGTCTTGGCTACACCTTC

v_call: TRBV19
j_call: TRBJ1-4
d_call: TRBD1
clone_size: few
cdr3_aa: CASSLNRGEKLFF
cdr3_nt: TGTGCCAGTAGTCTCAACAGGGGGGAAAAACTGTTTTTT